The subject of this entry is one T cell receptor beta chain. Its antigen is not identified. TCRdb independently ran MiXCR on the 5' RACE reads; one entry per CDR3 protein. The table records over 150,000 distinct CDR3 sequences, 6% to 7.5% of them present only once. These data belong to a study of T cells after yellow fever vaccination. Study-wide points: Post-booster repertoires again held most primary-vaccination clones (approximately 96% CD4, about 90% CD8).

CDR1 is SGHTA and CDR2 is FQGTGA in the germline V gene. There are 17 residues in the CDR3. After removal of 2 bases from V and 6 bases from J, the junction contained 10 bases not matched to a gene. The material was CD4+ T cells sorted from PBMCs, obtained 5 days after the first yellow fever vaccination. The TCR was taken from a man aged 18 to 35 who received the YFV17D yellow fever vaccine. The chain joins TRBV7-3 to TRBJ2-3; TRBD2 aligns across 11 bases. The CDR3 coding sequence is TGTGCCAGCAGCTTAGGGGTTAGCGGGGGGGCCAGGGATACGCAGTATTTT. Its translation is CASSLGVSGGARDTQYF.